A single sample gave rise to the 14 T cell receptor beta chains below, sequenced in a study of tumor-infiltrating lymphocytes in oesophageal squamous cell carcinoma. One entry per CDR3 protein, called by TCRdb with MiXCR from the PCR reads. The sample records about 15,000 distinct CDR3 sequences, over 50% being singletons. The sample comprised esophageal tumor tissue. The receptors stem from a female donor with esophageal squamous cell carcinoma.

The CDR3 protein is CASSQGGDRVTDEQYF. CDR3 nucleotides: TGCGCCAGCAGCCAAGGCGGAGACAGGGTTACCGACGAGCAGTACTTC. The rearrangement links TRBV4-1 to TRBJ2-7; 7 bases align to TRBD1. The junction had 11 bases not matched to a gene; V was cut back by 1 base and J by 5 bases. The CDR3 has 16 residues. Germline-derived CDR1 and CDR2 are MGHRA and YSYEKL.

In its sample, this clonotype ranks as large. The chain joins TRBV28 to TRBJ1-2, with D possibly being TRBD1 (6 bases). The CDR3 is 16 amino acids. In germline, CDR1 is MDHEN, CDR2 SYDVKM. The V end was cut by 2 bases, the J end by 3 bases, with 16 bases between. The CDR3 nucleotides read TGTGCCAGCAGTTTAGGCTCCCGGGGGCAGTACTATGGCTACACCTTC. It encodes CASSLGSRGQYYGYTF.

This clonotype was seen repeatedly, ten times or more. Without the conserved terminal phenylalanine or tryptophan, this CDR3 likely stems from a read error. No DNA is shown, since the ends of the CDR3 on it are uncertain; the CDR3 is the one TCRdb lists. The CDR3 loop is CASSLPGT. The V gene is TRBV7-8, the J gene TRBJ2-6; no check of the table's D call, TRBD1, against the DNA was made. The germline V gene encodes CDR1 SGHVS and CDR2 FQNEAQ. The CDR3 length equals 8 residues, ends included.

There are many counts of this clonotype. The chain employs TRBV28 and TRBJ1-5; D remains ambiguous. CDR3 size: 15 residues. CDR1 MDHEN and CDR2 SYDVKM come from the germline V gene. Trimming removed 6 bases at V and 6 bases at J, with 18 bases between. CDR3 residues: CASRWQDFETQPQHF. CDR3 DNA: TGTGCCAGCAGGTGGCAGGATTTCGAGACTCAGCCCCAGCATTTT. The entire variable domain, with the rest obtained from reference TRBV28 and TRBJ1-5, is as follows: DVKVTQSSRYLVKRTGEKVFLECVQDMDHENMFWYRQDPGLGLRLIYFSYDVKMKEKGDIPEGYSVSREKKERFSLILESASTNQTSMYLCASRWQDFETQPQHFGDGTRLSIL.

The rearrangement uses TRBV7-2 and TRBJ2-3, with 14 bases matching TRBD2. The DNA end is a closer match to TRBJ2-7, so the J assignment may be wrong. CDR1 SGHTA and CDR2 FQGNSA come from the germline V gene. CDR3 length: 16 amino acids. CDR3 in amino acids: CASSLETSGGAYEQYF. The CDR3 DNA follows: TGTGCCAGCAGCTTAGAGACTAGCGGGGGGGCCTACGAGCAGTACTTC.

This chain joins TRBV7-2 and TRBJ2-5, with D maybe TRBD1 (6 bases). There are 13 residues in the CDR3. Germline CDR1 SGHTA, CDR2 FQGNSA. Trimming left V 1 base short and J 4 bases short, with 7 bases between. The CDR3 sequence is CASSLDRAETQYF. DNA for the CDR3: TGTGCCAGCAGCTTAGACAGGGCAGAGACCCAGTACTTC.

The chain combines TRBV7-2 with TRBJ2-1; 7 bases are shared with TRBD2. Germline CDR1 SGHTA, CDR2 FQGNSA. J gave up 4 bases and V 2 bases, and 5 bases lay outside the gene matches. The CDR3 length is 15 residues. The CDR3, as DNA: TGTGCCAGCAGCTTATGGGGGGGAGTTTACAATGAGCAGTTCTTC. Residues: CASSLWGGVYNEQFF.

With regard to this clonotype: Germline and junction disagree at one end, which may indicate a read error. The chain couples TRBV7-2 to TRBJ2-4; TRBD1 matches at 8 bases. The CDR3 extends over 15 amino acids. Germline CDR1 reads SGHTA; CDR2 reads FQGNSA. CDR3 nucleotide sequence: TGTGCCAGCAGCTTATTGAGGACAGGGATTTCACCCCTCCACTTC. Translated, it gives CASSLLRTGISPLHF.

The V call is TRBV6-6, the J call TRBJ2-1; 9 nucleotides agree with TRBD1. The CDR3 has 16 amino acids. Unmatched junction bases numbered 7, after V lost 5 bases and J lost 2 bases. Germline V gene sequence: CDR1 MNHNY, CDR2 SVGAGI (reference sequence). The CDR3 loop is CASSITRDRAYNEQFF. The DNA of the CDR3 is TGTGCCAGCAGTATAACCCGGGACAGGGCCTACAATGAGCAGTTCTTC.

Regarding this clonotype: Mismatch with germline at one junction end may stem from a read error. The chain is built from TRBV28 and TRBJ2-5; D may be TRBD1 or TRBD2 (5 bases each). The end of the DNA aligns better with TRBJ2-1, so the J call may be wrong. This CDR3 has 11 amino acids. From germline, CDR1 is MDHEN and CDR2 SYDVKM. The DNA of the CDR3 is TGTGCCAGCAGCTTATATGGGACCCAGTTCTTC. This encodes CASSLYGTQFF.

The chain employs TRBV24-1 and TRBJ2-5; 7 bases fit TRBD2. The germline CDR1 and CDR2 sequences are KGHDR and SFDVKD. There are 17 residues in the CDR3. J was trimmed by 3 bases and V by 0 bases; bases with no gene match: 9. The CDR3 loop reads CATSDLDPGGAEETQYF. The CDR3 DNA reads TGTGCCACCAGTGATTTGGATCCGGGAGGAGCGGAAGAGACCCAGTACTTC.

On this clonotype: Given a much more abundant clone one base away, this may be a read error. The rearrangement joins TRBV28 to TRBJ2-7, with 7 bases aligning to TRBD2. TRBJ2-1 explains the end of the DNA better; the J call may be wrong. Germline assignment: CDR1 MDHEN and CDR2 SYDVKM. This CDR3 has 14 residues. As DNA, the CDR3 is TGTGCCAGCAGTGAGGCTAGCGGAGTCAATGAGCAGTTCTTC. Translation: CASSEASGVNEQFF.

The CDR3 sequence: CASSSRGGYEQYF. As DNA, the CDR3 is TGTGCCAGCAGCAGCAGGGGCGGCTACGAGCAGTACTTC. The chain uses TRBV7-3 and TRBJ2-7; TRBD1 might be the D (6 bases). Trimming took off 5 bases at V and 3 bases at J, with 11 bases between the two ends. Germline V CDR1 and CDR2: SGHTA, FQGTGA. The CDR3 is 13 residues long.

This clonotype was recorded at least ten times. This chain joins TRBV19 and TRBJ2-3; the D is unclear. The CDR3 totals 15 residues. Germline CDR1 LNHDA, CDR2 SQIVND (reference sequence). Trimming removed 3 bases from V and 2 bases from J, with 12 bases in between. The CDR3 is CASSMIRFDTDTQYF. In DNA form, the CDR3 reads TGTGCCAGTAGTATGATACGCTTTGACACAGATACGCAGTATTTT.